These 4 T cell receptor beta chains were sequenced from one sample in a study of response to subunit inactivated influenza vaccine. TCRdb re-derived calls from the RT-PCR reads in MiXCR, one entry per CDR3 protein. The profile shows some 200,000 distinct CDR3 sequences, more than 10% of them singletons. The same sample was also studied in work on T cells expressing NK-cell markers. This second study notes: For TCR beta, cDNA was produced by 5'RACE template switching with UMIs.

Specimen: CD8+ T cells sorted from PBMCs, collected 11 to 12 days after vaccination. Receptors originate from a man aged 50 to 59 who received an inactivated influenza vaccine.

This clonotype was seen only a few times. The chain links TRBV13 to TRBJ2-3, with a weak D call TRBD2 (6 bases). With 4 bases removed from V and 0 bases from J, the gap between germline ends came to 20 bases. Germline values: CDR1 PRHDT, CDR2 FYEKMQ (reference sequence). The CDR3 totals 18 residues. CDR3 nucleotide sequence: TGTGCCAGCAGCTCGGGGGAACTAGCTGCCACTAGCACAGATACGCAGTATTTT. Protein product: CASSSGELAATSTDTQYF.

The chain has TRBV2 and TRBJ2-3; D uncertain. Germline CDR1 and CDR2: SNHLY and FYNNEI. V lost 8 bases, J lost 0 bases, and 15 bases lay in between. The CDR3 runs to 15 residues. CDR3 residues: CASVSGLGSTDTQYF. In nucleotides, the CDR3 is TGTGCCAGCGTATCGGGTTTGGGAAGCACAGATACGCAGTATTTT.

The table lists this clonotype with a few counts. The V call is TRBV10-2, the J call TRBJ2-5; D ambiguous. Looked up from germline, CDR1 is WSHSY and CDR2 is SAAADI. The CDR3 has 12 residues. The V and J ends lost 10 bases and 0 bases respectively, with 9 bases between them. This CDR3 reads CATRHYQETQYF. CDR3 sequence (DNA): TGCGCCACTCGGCATTACCAAGAGACCCAGTACTTC.

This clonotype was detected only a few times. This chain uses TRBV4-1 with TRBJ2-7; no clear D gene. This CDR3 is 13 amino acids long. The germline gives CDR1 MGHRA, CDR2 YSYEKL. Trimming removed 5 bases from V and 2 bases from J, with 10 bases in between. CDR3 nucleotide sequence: TGCGCCAGCAGCTTCAGGAAAGCCTACGAGCAGTACTTC. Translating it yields CASSFRKAYEQYF.